Listed below are T cell receptor beta chains from one sample, sequenced in a study of blood T cell repertoires in COVID-19. Sequencing was performed with immunoSEQ multiplex PCR; in TCRdb, only in-frame clones are kept and a portion is missing. The data hold roughly 66,000 clones, with about 80% observed a single time. The material sequenced was peripheral blood. The source is a woman aged 55-69 years with acute or convalescent COVID-19. Both conserved end residues are part of each CDR3. The D gene is left open where the match is weak. Not all rows give a size; the values are once, few, many and, for expanded clones, a class.

DNA,CDR3,V,J,size,length,D
TGTGCCAGTAGCGGGACAGACTACAATGAGCAGTTCTTC,CASSGTDYNEQFF,TRBV19,TRBJ2-1,.,13,TRBD1
TGTGCCGCAGGACAGGGATTACGGGAAAAACTGTTTTTT,CAAGQGLREKLFF,TRBV10-3,TRBJ1-4,.,13,TRBD1
TGTGCCAGCAGTGAAAAGAGGGTAGGGCAGCCCCAGCATTTT,CASSEKRVGQPQHF,TRBV2,TRBJ1-5,.,14,.
TGCGCCAGCAGCTTCGGCGGGACGGCTAACTATGGCTACACCTTC,CASSFGGTANYGYTF,TRBV5-1,TRBJ1-2,.,15,.
TGCGCCAGCAGCTTGGGGGACAGTCGGGAGACCCAGTACTTC,CASSLGDSRETQYF,TRBV5-1,TRBJ2-5,.,14,TRBD1
TGTGCCAGCAGCACCGGGACAGGGCACAATCAGCCCCAGCATTTT,CASSTGTGHNQPQHF,TRBV7-3,TRBJ1-5,.,15,TRBD1
TGTGCCAGCACTGGGCTACAGGGATCTGGAAACACCATATATTTT,CASTGLQGSGNTIYF,TRBV6-5,TRBJ1-3,.,15,.
TGTGCCAGCACCTCGACGGGGGGTTCACCCCTCCACTTT,CASTSTGGSPLHF,TRBV9,TRBJ1-6,.,13,.
TGCAGTGCTAGTTTTCGCGGGGGAACGGACACTGAAGCTTTCTTT,CSASFRGGTDTEAFF,TRBV20-1,TRBJ1-1,once,15,.
TGTGCCAGCAGCTTAGAGAGTCAGGGAAATCAGCCCCAGCATTTT,CASSLESQGNQPQHF,TRBV11-2,TRBJ1-5,once,15,.
TGTGCCAGTAGTGAGCAGGGGGATAATTCACCCCTCCACTTT,CASSEQGDNSPLHF,TRBV19,TRBJ1-6,.,14,TRBD1
TGCGCCAGCCGAGCGGACTCAACTAATGAAAAACTGTTTTTT,CASRADSTNEKLFF,TRBV5-1,TRBJ1-4,few,14,.
TGCGCCAGCAGCCGCGGACAGGGCCGCAATGAGCAGTTCTTC,CASSRGQGRNEQFF,TRBV5-1,TRBJ2-1,.,14,TRBD1
TGTGCCAGCTCACCACAACAGGCTAACACTGAAGCTTTCTTT,CASSPQQANTEAFF,TRBV18,TRBJ1-1,.,14,.
TGTGCCAGCAGGACTAGCGGGGGGGCTTTCGGAGATACGCAGTATTTT,CASRTSGGAFGDTQYF,TRBV5-4,TRBJ2-3,.,16,TRBD2
TGCAGCGTCGAACCTACAGGGCTCGGAACTGAAGCTTTCTTT,CSVEPTGLGTEAFF,TRBV29-1,TRBJ1-1,.,14,.
TGTGCCAGCAGCCAAGATGTTACCGGTACCTATGGCTACACCTTC,CASSQDVTGTYGYTF,TRBV4-2,TRBJ1-2,.,15,.
TGCAGCGTTGTAGGGGGTTGGCAGTTCTTC,CSVVGGWQFF,TRBV29-1,TRBJ2-1,.,10,.
TGTGCCAGCAGTCCACCTCTGACCGGACCCCGGGACAGGGGGCTGGGAGAGCAGTACTTC,CASSPPLTGPRDRGLGEQYF,TRBV6-6,TRBJ2-7,few,20,TRBD1
TGTGCCAGCAGTTTTACAGGGGGCACTGAAGCTTTCTTT,CASSFTGGTEAFF,TRBV12-3/TRBV12-4,TRBJ1-1,.,13,TRBD1
TGCGCCAGCAGCTTTAGCGGGGGGCACACAGATACGCAGTATTTT,CASSFSGGHTDTQYF,TRBV5-1,TRBJ2-3,.,15,TRBD2
TGTGCCAGCTCAGACGGCGGTTCCGGCTACACCTTC,CASSDGGSGYTF,TRBV18,TRBJ1-2,.,12,.
TGTGCCAGCACCCGACGACAGGGGGGTTATGGCTACACCTTC,CASTRRQGGYGYTF,TRBV11-2,TRBJ1-2,.,14,TRBD1
TGTGCCAGTAGTCTACCGGGACAGGTCTTTAGCTCTGGAAACACCATATATTTT,CASSLPGQVFSSGNTIYF,TRBV19,TRBJ1-3,.,18,TRBD1
TGTGCCAGCCAAAGCGGGGGGGACTCGAACACCGGGGAGCTGTTTTTT,CASQSGGDSNTGELFF,TRBV10-3,TRBJ2-2,.,16,TRBD2
TGTGCCAGCAGTGAGGCAGGGCGGATGAGTAATGAAAAACTGTTTTTT,CASSEAGRMSNEKLFF,TRBV2,TRBJ1-4,.,16,.
TGTGCCATCAGTGAGGGAGGATCTGGCTACACCTTC,CAISEGGSGYTF,TRBV10-3,TRBJ1-2,.,12,.
TGTGCCAGCAGCTTAGCGGGGACAGTAAGCAATCAGCCCCAGCATTTT,CASSLAGTVSNQPQHF,TRBV7-9,TRBJ1-5,.,16,TRBD1
TGTGCCAGCTCACCCACCGGGACAGGGGGCTTTGGGAACACTGAAGCTTTCTTT,CASSPTGTGGFGNTEAFF,TRBV18,TRBJ1-1,.,18,TRBD1
TGCGCCAGCAGCCGGGAGGGTCGCTCTGGGGCCAACGTCCTGACTTTC,CASSREGRSGANVLTF,TRBV5-1,TRBJ2-6,.,16,TRBD2
TGTGCCAGCTCACCGGGACTAGCCGATGAGCAGTTCTTC,CASSPGLADEQFF,TRBV18,TRBJ2-1,.,13,TRBD2